The table lists the clone carrying this TCR beta chain with many counts. This record belongs to a study of CD8+CD57+ T cells in acquired aplastic anemia. Patients who underwent sequencing had shown CD8+CD57+ cell expansion by flow cytometry. TCR beta VDJ and CDR3 profiling used genomic DNA as template. TCRdb reprocessed the reads with MiXCR, giving one entry per CDR3 protein. This sample has around 180,000 distinct CDR3 sequences, with less than 50% found just once. Germline loops: CDR1 SGHRS, CDR2 YFSETQ. The CDR3 sequence is 13 residues long. V was trimmed by 4 bases and J by 1 base, leaving 8 bases between them.

This chain links TRBV5-1 with TRBJ1-1; D perhaps matches TRBD1 (5 bases). The sequence was collected from a human donor with aplastic anemia. The sequenced sample was sorted CD4+, CD8+, or CD8+CD57+ T cells (not recorded which) from PBMCs. The CDR3 loop reads CASSPGENTEAFF. The CDR3 nucleotides read TGCGCCAGCAGCCCGGGGGAGAACACTGAAGCTTTCTTT.